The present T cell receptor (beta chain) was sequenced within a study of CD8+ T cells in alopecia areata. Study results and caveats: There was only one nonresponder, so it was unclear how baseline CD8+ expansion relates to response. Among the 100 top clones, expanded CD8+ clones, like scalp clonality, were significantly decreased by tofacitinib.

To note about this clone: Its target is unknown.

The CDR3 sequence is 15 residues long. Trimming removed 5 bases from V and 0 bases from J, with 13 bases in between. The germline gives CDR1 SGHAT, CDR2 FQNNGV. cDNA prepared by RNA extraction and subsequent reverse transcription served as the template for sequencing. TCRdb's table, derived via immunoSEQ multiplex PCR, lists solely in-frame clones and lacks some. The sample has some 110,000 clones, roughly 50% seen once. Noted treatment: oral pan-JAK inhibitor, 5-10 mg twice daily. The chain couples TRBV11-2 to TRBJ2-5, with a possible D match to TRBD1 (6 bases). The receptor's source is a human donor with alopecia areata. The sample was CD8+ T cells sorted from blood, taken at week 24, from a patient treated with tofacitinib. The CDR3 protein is CASSPSTGYQETQYF. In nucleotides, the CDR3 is TGTGCCAGCAGCCCCTCAACAGGGTACCAAGAGACCCAGTACTTC.